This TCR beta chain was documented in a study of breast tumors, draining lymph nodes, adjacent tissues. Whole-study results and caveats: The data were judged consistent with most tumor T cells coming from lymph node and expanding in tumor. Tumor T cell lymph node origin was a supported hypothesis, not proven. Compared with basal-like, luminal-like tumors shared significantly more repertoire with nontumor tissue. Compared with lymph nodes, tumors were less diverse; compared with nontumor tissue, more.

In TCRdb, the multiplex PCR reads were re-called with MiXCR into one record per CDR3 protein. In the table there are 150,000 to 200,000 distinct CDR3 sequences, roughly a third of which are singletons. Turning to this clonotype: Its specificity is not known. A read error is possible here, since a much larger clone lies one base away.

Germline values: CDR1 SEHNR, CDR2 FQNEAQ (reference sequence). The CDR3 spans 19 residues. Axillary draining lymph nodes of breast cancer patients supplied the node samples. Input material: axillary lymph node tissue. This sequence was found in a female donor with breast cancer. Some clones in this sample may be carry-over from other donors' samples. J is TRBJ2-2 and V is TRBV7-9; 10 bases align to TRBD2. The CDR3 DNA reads TGTGCCAGCAGCTTCCCGCTAGCGGGAGCGATAATGAACCCCGGGGAGCTGTTTTTT. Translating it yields CASSFPLAGAIMNPGELFF.